This T cell receptor beta chain was recovered during a study of blood T cells in healthy people across ages. Notes on this clonotype: Its antigen is currently unknown.

The germline V gene has CDR1 SGHVS and CDR2 FQNEAQ. The CDR3 contains 14 residues. V lost 11 bases to trimming and J lost 7 bases, with 24 bases between them. Study-wide points: A conclusive naive versus antigen-experienced comparison was prevented by the unsorted PBMCs.

Primers used in a second PCR of about 6 to 12 cycles were a sample-barcoded 5' primer and a J-beta primer mix. Each cDNA molecule was tagged by a template-switch adaptor that had 12 random nucleotides. TCRdb independently ran MiXCR on the 5' RACE reads; one entry per CDR3 protein. The data hold hundreds of thousands of distinct CDR3 sequences, with 40% to 50% observed a single time. This chain uses TRBV7-8 with TRBJ2-7, with D tentatively TRBD2 (7 bases). The sequenced sample was blood. The TCR originated in a man in his 60s in good health. The CDR3 DNA sequence: TGTGCCGGAGAAGGCGGGGGCCGCTACAATGAGCAGTACTTC. Its protein product is CAGEGGGRYNEQYF. The entire variable domain, with the rest obtained from reference TRBV7-8 and TRBJ2-7, is as follows: GAGVSQSPRYKVAKRGQDVALRCDPISGHVSLFWYQQALGQGPEFLTYFQNEAQLDKSGLPSDRFFAERPEGSVSTLKIQRTQQEDSAVYLCAGEGGGRYNEQYFGPGTRLTVT.